The clone carrying this TCR beta chain came up once. Its antigen is undetermined. A much larger clone lies one base from this, so it may be a read error. TCRbeta libraries were built with three rounds of nested PCR, modified from ARM-PCR. A single record per CDR3 protein comes from TCRdb applying MiXCR to the multiplex PCR reads. The sample lists 80,000 to 100,000 distinct CDR3 sequences, 75% to 85% occurring once. The record originates from a study of tumor and adjacent non-tumor tissue in lung cancer. Study information: Stage I to III disease affected 9 to 10 men and 5 women aged about 31 to 80. Samples averaged about 4.17 million productive TCRbeta reads each.

The length of the CDR3 is 19 residues. CDR1 and CDR2 (germline): GTSNPN, SVGIG (reference sequence). No cell sorting was done before RNA was extracted from the tissue. Distant lung tissue was collected more than 3 cm away from the tumor edge. Study-wide points: Normal lung showed higher cumulative top 100 clone frequency than tumor.

Source material: distant non-tumor lung tissue. The clonotype was recovered from a man between 60 and 75 years old with small cell lung cancer. The chain is built from TRBV30 and TRBJ2-5; 7 nucleotides match TRBD2. DNA for the CDR3: TGTCCCTGGAGTGTACTAGCCAGTGCCAAACGGGAGGCGTTGGAGACCCAGTACTTC. Its translation: CPWSVLASAKREALETQYF.